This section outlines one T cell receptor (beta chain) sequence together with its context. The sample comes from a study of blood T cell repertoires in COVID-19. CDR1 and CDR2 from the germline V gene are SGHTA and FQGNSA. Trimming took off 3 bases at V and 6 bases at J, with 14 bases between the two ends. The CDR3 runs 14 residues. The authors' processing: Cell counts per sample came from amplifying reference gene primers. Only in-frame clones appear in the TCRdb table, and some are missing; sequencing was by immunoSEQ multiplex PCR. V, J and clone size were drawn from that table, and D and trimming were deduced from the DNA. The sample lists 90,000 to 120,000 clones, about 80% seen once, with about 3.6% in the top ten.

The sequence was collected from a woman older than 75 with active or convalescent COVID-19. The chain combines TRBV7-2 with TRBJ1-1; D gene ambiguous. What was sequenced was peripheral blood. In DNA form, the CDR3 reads TGTGCCAGCAGCTTTGGGAGGGAAAGGGCTGAAGCTTTCTTT. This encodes CASSFGRERAEAFF.